Sequencing of this T cell receptor beta chain was carried out in a study of human T cells and chemical hapten exposure. Study details: Per-sample variation in TCR yield stemmed mainly from small pooled library volume differences.

The CDR3 loop spans 14 amino acids. Unmatched junction bases numbered 6, after V lost 5 bases and J lost 4 bases. Germline assignment: CDR1 MDHEN and CDR2 SYDVKM. It was unfractionated whole blood from which total RNA was extracted. General study findings and limits: TCRs exceeding 1 in 1000 frequency stayed unchanged with DPC sensitization.

The sample holds many counts of this clonotype. As yet, its antigen is unknown. Single cDNA molecules in the library carried unique molecular identifiers attached during preparation. In the study's own analysis: TCRs per sample had a median of around 100,000 and ranged from 23,224 to 690,600. MiXCR was run by TCRdb on the 5' RACE reads, yielding one entry per CDR3 protein. The V and J calls and clone size come from TCRdb's table, not from the authors' own analysis. The table lists under 100,000 distinct CDR3 sequences, around a sixth of them singletons. This TCR came from a female donor in good health. V gene TRBV28 combines with J gene TRBJ2-3; 7 nucleotides agree with TRBD1. CDR3 sequence reads: CASSHLTGSDTQYF. In DNA, the CDR3 is TGTGCCAGCAGTCACCTGACAGGGTCAGATACGCAGTATTTT.